A single T cell receptor (beta chain) is shown here with its context. One end of the junction varies from germline; a read error may be responsible. The data derive from a study of tumor-infiltrating lymphocytes in primary liver carcinoma. The CDR3 covers 15 residues. Germline assignment: CDR1 SGHNT and CDR2 YYREEE (reference sequence). Taking about 18-30 mg of unsorted bulk tissue, the authors co-extracted RNA and DNA. From approximately 0.5 ug of total RNA, TCR beta-specific cDNA was reverse-transcribed using a constant-region primer. Modified slightly, ARM-PCR produced TCR beta libraries over three nested multiplex PCR rounds. The first two PCR rounds, around 11 cycles each, used TRBV1-TRBV30 forward primers and a C-beta reverse primer. TCRdb recomputed calls from the multiplex PCR reads with MiXCR, one row per CDR3 protein. The table shows 95,000 to 150,000 distinct CDR3 sequences, with 50% to 70% occurring only once.

The chain is built from TRBV5-4 and TRBJ2-2; the D is unclear. The TCR was taken from a woman aged 60-75 years with primary liver carcinoma and hepatitis B virus infection. Specimen: liver tumor tissue from sampling region 1. Documented subset: tumor region T1, superior pole. CDR3 in DNA: TGTCCCAGCACCACATCCACCCTTCCTACCGGGGAGCTGTTTTTT. This sequence encodes CPSTTSTLPTGELFF. Variable domain in full (rest from reference TRBV5-4 and TRBJ2-2): ETGVTQSPTHLIKTRGQQVTLRCSSQSGHNTVSWYQQALGQGPQFIFQYYREEENGRGNFPPRFSGLQFPNYSSELNVNALELDDSALYLCPSTTSTLPTGELFFGEGSRLTVL.